These T cell receptor beta chains were read from a single sample in a study of graft-versus-host responses after intestinal transplantation. These receptors' antigens are unknown. The table came from immunoSEQ multiplex PCR; TCRdb's copy has only in-frame clones and leaves some out. In the table there are about 88,000 clones, more than 85% of which are singletons. Specimen: unstimulated CD4+ T cells sorted from spleen or lymph node cells, collected before transplant. The source of these receptors is a human donor who was the organ donor for an intestinal transplant. Both conserved end residues are part of each CDR3. D genes are given only for firm matches.

TRBV20-1	.	CSASSGDGYTF
TRBV5-1	TRBD2	CASSLRLAGGYNEQFF
TRBV7-9	TRBD2	CASSASGGPYEQYF
TRBV6-1	.	CASSASVGGTDTQYF
TRBV19	TRBD2	CASSRGGRAVNEQFF
TRBV5-1	.	CASSEQEYEQYF
TRBV5-4	TRBD2	CASSLSGGAYNEQFF
TRBV28	.	CASSFPPVVTEAFF
TRBV18	TRBD1	CASSPGTVGYTF
TRBV29-1	.	CSVAQLRRDTEAFF
TRBV29-1	TRBD2	CSVPKSGGASETQYF
TRBV12-5	.	CASGPRLRYTEAFF
TRBV5-1	.	CASSEGPAGDTQYF
TRBV5-4	TRBD1	CASSWGQANYGYTF
TRBV6-5	TRBD2	CASSSLRLAGSYEQYF
TRBV29-1	TRBD1	CSVDSTDRGVYGYTF
TRBV7-2	TRBD2	CASSYRGTSRGSSYNEQFF
TRBV4-1	.	CASSQASGQSSYEQYF
TRBV28	TRBD1	CASRGTGDTEAFF
TRBV30	TRBD1	CAWSADRRNTEAFF
TRBV18	TRBD1	CASSFGQVNSPLHF
TRBV5-6	TRBD1	CASSAMTGLSTDTQYF
TRBV27	TRBD1	CASSFGTGGGYEQYF
TRBV28	.	CASAGRGAFF
TRBV18	TRBD1	CASSPDRGNHGYTF
TRBV6-6	.	CASSYSLRGKDF
TRBV19	TRBD1	CASTGQGAHSNQPQHF
TRBV28	.	CASSLRRGGWNEQYF
TRBV11-3	TRBD1	CASSLGGTGGVSGANVLTF
TRBV19	.	CASSPANIARNYEQYF
TRBV28	TRBD1	CASSPRLGTEYTDTQYF
TRBV12-5	TRBD1	CASGLPTGVGGYTF
TRBV6-5	.	CASKWGVYGYTF
TRBV5-4	.	CASSLASGERGVEQFF
TRBV5-1	TRBD2	CASSLALAGGSVRYEQYF
TRBV7-8	TRBD1	CASSKGLGQVSSGANVLTF
TRBV6-5	.	CASSYWGGRSDTQYF
TRBV18	TRBD1	CASSPGQSYEQYF